The entry that follows covers one TCR beta chain sequence. As yet, its antigen is unknown. Here immunoSEQ multiplex PCR was the method, and the copy in TCRdb shows in-frame clones only, minus some. The data contain 84,000 or so clones, roughly 92% of them seen just once; the ten biggest clones take up roughly 0.3%. The data were taken from a study of graft-versus-host responses after intestinal transplantation. Turning to the study itself: Recipients obtained multivisceral, liver-intestinal, or isolated intestinal transplants. Each recipient received anti-thymocyte globulin induction, then tacrolimus and steroids for approximately 3 years. Findings and caveats of the study: GvH clones occurred in recipient marrow; some first appeared in ileum or blood.

Germline V gives CDR1 MNHEY, CDR2 SMNVEV (reference sequence). The CDR3 contains 16 residues. V gave up 2 bases and J gave up 6 bases; unmatched junction bases: 7. The material was unstimulated CD4+ T cells sorted from spleen or lymph node cells, obtained before intestinal transplant. This clonotype originated in a human donor who received an intestinal transplant. This chain links TRBV27 with TRBJ2-7; the match to TRBD2 covers 13 bases. In nucleotides, the CDR3 is TGTGCCAGCAGTTTAACCGGGACTAGCGGGATAATCGAGCAGTACTTC. Translation: CASSLTGTSGIIEQYF.